The present T cell receptor beta chain was sequenced within a study of cytotoxic CD8 clonotypes in ibrutinib-treated CLL (dated by TCRdb to about 2021). Describing the broader study: In this cohort, 15 patients were treatment-naive and more than 9 were relapsed/refractory, while around 17 had unmutated IGHV. Responses were partial in around 25 patients and complete in 2; after median approximately 5.5 years follow-up, around 15 stayed in remission and about twelve progressed. Response samples were obtained after a median of around eleven months of treatment, with a range of about 6 to 40 months. An average of approximately 260,000 productive templates and 94,082 productive rearrangements was obtained per sample. Of the 86 people in the trial, approximately 24 had longitudinal samples available. Cryopreserved peripheral blood mononuclear cells were collected at three points: before therapy, at response, and at either sustained remission or disease progression. Every remission and progressive disease sample was obtained while ibrutinib was still being received by the patients.

Each clonotype received, on average, approximately 9.9x coverage in deep resolution sequencing performed on a MiSeq, where the target depth lay between 1 in 1 million and 1 in 200,000 T cells. TCR beta libraries were generated with the immunoSEQ hsTCRB Kit. The authors' analysis ran thus. The data were analyzed with ImmunoSEQ Analyzer and ImmunoSEQ Data Assistant, and V, D and J gene assignments followed IMGT definitions. Clonality, with values ranging from 0 to 1, was calculated as one minus the normalized Shannon entropy of productive rearrangement frequencies. Only overrepresented clonotypes making up at least 0.05% of the repertoire of each patient were included in the public clonotype analysis. Approximately 13 age-matched healthy donor repertoires from immuneACCESS served as clonality controls. Drawn from immuneACCESS, this table holds only the in-frame rearrangements with V and J called that TCRdb kept. Clones are partly lost; checked studies trace under half to an unresolved V gene and leave the rest unexplained. V and J calls and clone size are as listed in that table; D and trimming were resolved from the DNA. This sample comprises approximately 67,000 clones, around 84% of them detected only once. The top ten constitute 7.5% to 9.5% of the sample.

General conclusions and limits of the study: At ibrutinib response clonality went up, during sustained remission it held steady, and at progression it dropped back toward baseline. At baseline, clonality was higher than in age-matched healthy donors and showed a strong correlation with circulating CD8+ T-cell counts. Lymph node repertoires were not examined, and the timing of sampling was not matched between patients in sustained remission and those whose disease progressed. Public clonotypes were rare and either shrank or stayed stable during treatment, and the rise in clonality at ibrutinib response reflected expansion of private clonotypes.

Cut back by 4 bases and 1 base, the V and J ends lie 10 bases apart. CDR1 SQVTM and CDR2 ANQGSEA are derived from the germline V gene. Inclusive of the bounding cysteine and phenylalanine, the CDR3 is 13 residues long. The DNA shown is the 39-base CDR3, in frame from base 1. The intended sense of this specimen's time point label: progressive disease on ibrutinib. For TCR beta library preparation, around 2 micrograms of genomic DNA were isolated from cryopreserved PBMCs. Longitudinal blood samples from CLL patients on ibrutinib monotherapy were analyzed using high-throughput TCR beta sequencing. The patients took part in an open-label, single-center phase 2 trial of ibrutinib monotherapy. About this clone: What antigen it recognizes has not been identified. No qualities accompany the bases; no much larger clone lies one base away.

The material sequenced was PBMCs, taken at disease progression, from a patient treated with ibrutinib. The chain is encoded by TRBV29-1 joined to TRBJ1-1; TRBD1 is perhaps the D gene, given 6 matching bases. This clonotype originated in a human donor with chronic lymphocytic leukemia. The CDR3 amino acid sequence is: CSVAGTKNTEAFF. The base sequence is TGCAGCGTTGCCGGGACAAAGAACACTGAAGCTTTCTTT.